The T cell receptor (beta chain) under discussion was sequenced for a study of blood T cells in healthy people across ages. Study results and limitations: From one million sequenced T cells, diversity estimates were lower bounds.

Germline V gene sequence: CDR1 SGHRS, CDR2 YFSETQ. The CDR3 contains 14 residues. Trimming took 2 bases from V and 4 from J, leaving 12 bases between them. This clonotype was seen a few times. Its target is not known. Primed by a sample-barcoded 5' primer and a J-beta primer mix, a second PCR proceeded for about 6 to 12 cycles. From each sample, at least 2.5 million paired-end reads containing CDR3 were obtained. Each CDR3 protein is one row after TCRdb ran MiXCR on the 5' RACE reads. In the table there are fewer than 700,000 distinct CDR3 sequences, roughly 48% of which are singletons. The source is a man at least 80 years old in good health. The chain links TRBV5-1 to TRBJ1-1; D gene ambiguous. The sequenced sample consisted of blood. This CDR3 reads CASSFTGFSTEAFF. CDR3 DNA: TGCGCCAGCAGCTTCACGGGTTTTAGCACTGAAGCTTTCTTT.